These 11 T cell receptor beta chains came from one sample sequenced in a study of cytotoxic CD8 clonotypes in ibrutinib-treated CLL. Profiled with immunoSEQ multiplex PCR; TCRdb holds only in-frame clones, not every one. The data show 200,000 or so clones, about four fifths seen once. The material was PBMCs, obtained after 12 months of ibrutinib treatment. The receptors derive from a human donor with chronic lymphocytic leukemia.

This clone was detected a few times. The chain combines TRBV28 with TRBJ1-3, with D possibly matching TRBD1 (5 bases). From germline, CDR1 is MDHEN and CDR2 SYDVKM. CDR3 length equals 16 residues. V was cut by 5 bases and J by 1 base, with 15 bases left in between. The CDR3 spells CASSSRRGLSGNTIYF. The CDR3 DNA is TGTGCCAGCAGTAGCAGGCGGGGCTTATCTGGAAACACCATATATTTT.

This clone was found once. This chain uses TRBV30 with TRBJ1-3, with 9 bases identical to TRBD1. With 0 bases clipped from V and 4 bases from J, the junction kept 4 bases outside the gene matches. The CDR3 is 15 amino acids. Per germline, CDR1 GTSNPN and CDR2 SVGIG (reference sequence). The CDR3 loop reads CAWSVRQGVGNTIYF. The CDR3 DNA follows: TGTGCCTGGAGTGTACGACAGGGGGTCGGAAACACCATATATTTT.

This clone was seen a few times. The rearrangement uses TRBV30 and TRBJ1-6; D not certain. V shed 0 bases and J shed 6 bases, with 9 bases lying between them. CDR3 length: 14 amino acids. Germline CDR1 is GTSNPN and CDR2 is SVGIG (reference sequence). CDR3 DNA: TGTGCCTGGAGTGTGAAGAGATCTAATTCACCCCTCCACTTT. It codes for CAWSVKRSNSPLHF.

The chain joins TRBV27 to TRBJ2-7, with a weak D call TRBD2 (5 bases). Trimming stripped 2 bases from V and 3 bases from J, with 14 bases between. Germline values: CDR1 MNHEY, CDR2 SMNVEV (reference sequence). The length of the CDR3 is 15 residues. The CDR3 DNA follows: TGTGCCAGCAGTTTACGCCCCGGGAATAACTACGAGCAGTACTTC. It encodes CASSLRPGNNYEQYF.

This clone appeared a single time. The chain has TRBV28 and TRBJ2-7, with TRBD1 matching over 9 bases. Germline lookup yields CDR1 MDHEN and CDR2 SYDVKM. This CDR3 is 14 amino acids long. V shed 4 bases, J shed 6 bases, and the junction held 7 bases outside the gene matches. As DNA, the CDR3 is TGTGCCAGCAGTTCCCCGGGACAGGGAGGCGAGCAGTACTTC. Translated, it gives CASSSPGQGGEQYF.

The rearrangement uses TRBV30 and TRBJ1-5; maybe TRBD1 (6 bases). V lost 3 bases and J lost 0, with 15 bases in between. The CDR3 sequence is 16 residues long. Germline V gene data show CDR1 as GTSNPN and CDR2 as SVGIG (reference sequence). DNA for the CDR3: TGTGCCTGGAGCCTCAGGGGCAGTTATAGCAATCAGCCCCAGCATTTT. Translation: CAWSLRGSYSNQPQHF.

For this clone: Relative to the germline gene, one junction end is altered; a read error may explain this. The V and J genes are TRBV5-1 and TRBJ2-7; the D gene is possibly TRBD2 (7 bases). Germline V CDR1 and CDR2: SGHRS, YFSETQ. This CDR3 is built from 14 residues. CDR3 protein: CASNLGGPADEQYF. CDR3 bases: TGCGCCAGCAACTTGGGGGGGCCCGCCGACGAGCAGTACTTC.

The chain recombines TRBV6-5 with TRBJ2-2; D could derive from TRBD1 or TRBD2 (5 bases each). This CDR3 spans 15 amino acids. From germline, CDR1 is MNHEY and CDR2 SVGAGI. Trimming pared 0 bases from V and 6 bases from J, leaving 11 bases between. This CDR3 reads CASSYSGGRAGELFF. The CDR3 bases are TGTGCCAGCAGTTACTCTGGGGGAAGGGCCGGGGAGCTGTTTTTT.

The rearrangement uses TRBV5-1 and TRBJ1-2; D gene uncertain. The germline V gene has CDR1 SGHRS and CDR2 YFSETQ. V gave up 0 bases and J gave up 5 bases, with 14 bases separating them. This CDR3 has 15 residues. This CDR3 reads CASSLEEYRVYGYTF. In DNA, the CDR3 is TGCGCCAGCAGCTTGGAAGAATATCGGGTGTATGGCTACACCTTC. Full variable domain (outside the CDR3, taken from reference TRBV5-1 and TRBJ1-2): KAGVTQTPRYLIKTRGQQVTLSCSPISGHRSVSWYQQTPGQGLQFLFEYFSETQRNKGNFPGRFSGRQFSNSRSEMNVSTLELGDSALYLCASSLEEYRVYGYTFGSGTRLTVV.

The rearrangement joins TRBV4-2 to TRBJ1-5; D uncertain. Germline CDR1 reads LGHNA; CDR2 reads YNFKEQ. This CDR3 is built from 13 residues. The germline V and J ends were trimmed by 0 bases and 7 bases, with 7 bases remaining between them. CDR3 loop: CASSQDKEQPQHF. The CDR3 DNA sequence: TGTGCCAGCAGCCAAGATAAGGAGCAGCCCCAGCATTTT.

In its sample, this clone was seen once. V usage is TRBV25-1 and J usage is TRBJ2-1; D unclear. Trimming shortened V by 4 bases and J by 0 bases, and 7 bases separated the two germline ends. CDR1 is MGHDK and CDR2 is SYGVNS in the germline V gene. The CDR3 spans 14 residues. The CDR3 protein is CASSAHSSYNEQFF. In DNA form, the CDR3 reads TGTGCCAGCAGTGCCCACTCCTCCTACAATGAGCAGTTCTTC.